Following are 8 T cell receptor beta chains from one sample sequenced in a study of long-term antiretroviral therapy in people with HIV. immunoSEQ v3.0 was run at survey level. Produced via immunoSEQ multiplex PCR; TCRdb's table is partial and in-frame only. The sample shows roughly 18,000 clones, roughly 80% of them seen only once. This specimen consisted of unsorted PBMCs, obtained 0.9 years after starting antiretroviral therapy. Receptors originate from a man aged 18-30 years with HIV.

This clone appeared a single time. This chain uses TRBV18 with TRBJ2-7; the D gene is possibly TRBD2 (6 bases). Per the germline V gene, CDR1 is KGHSH and CDR2 is LQKENI. Trimming removed 4 bases from V and 0 bases from J, with 10 bases in between. The CDR3 runs 14 residues. The CDR3 sequence: CASSREEFSYEQYV. As DNA, the CDR3 is TGTGCCAGCTCACGGGAGGAGTTCTCCTACGAGCAGTACGTC.

The table lists this clone with a few counts. The CDR3 is CASSPQGSPYGYTF. As DNA, the CDR3 is TGTGCCAGCAGCCCCCAGGGGTCCCCTTATGGCTACACCTTC. The chain is built from TRBV5-4 and TRBJ1-2; weak D call: TRBD1 (6 bases). Germline-derived CDR1 and CDR2 are SGHNT and YYREEE (reference sequence). The germline V and J ends were trimmed by 4 bases and 5 bases, with 15 bases remaining between them. CDR3 length equals 14 residues.

V usage is TRBV4-2 and J usage is TRBJ2-3; D is ambiguous. Trimming pared 1 base from V and 5 bases from J, leaving 13 bases between. This CDR3 comprises 15 residues. CDR1 is LGHNA and CDR2 is YNFKEQ in the germline V gene. CDR3 region: CASSQALLVVDTQYF. CDR3 coding DNA: TGTGCCAGCAGCCAAGCTCTCTTAGTAGTAGATACGCAGTATTTT.

The rearrangement uses TRBV2 and TRBJ2-1; tentative D call: TRBD1 (6 bases). The CDR3 covers 13 residues. The V end lost 8 bases, the J end lost 7 bases, and 15 bases lay between the germline ends. Per germline, CDR1 SNHLY and CDR2 FYNNEI. In DNA, the CDR3 is TGTGCCAGCTTTGTAACAGGGTCAAATGAGCAGTTCTTC. Protein sequence: CASFVTGSNEQFF.

The V and J genes are TRBV5-1 and TRBJ1-6; 8 bases map to TRBD1. The CDR3 covers 17 residues. The germline V gene encodes CDR1 SGHRS and CDR2 YFSETQ. V shed 5 bases and J 15 bases; nucleotides not matched to a gene: 22. The CDR3 nucleotides are TGCGCCAGCAGGTCGGGGACAGGCCGTGTGAGTGGATTCGGCCTCCACTTT. Protein product: CASRSGTGRVSGFGLHF.

The CDR3 loop reads CASSQDRTGSYNSPLHF. CDR3 nucleotides: TGCGCCAGCAGCCAAGATCGGACAGGGTCCTATAATTCACCCCTCCACTTT. This rearrangement joins TRBV4-1 to TRBJ1-6; 8 nucleotides match TRBD1. The J segment lost 1 base and the V segment lost 0 bases, leaving 2 bases of the junction unmatched. From germline, CDR1 is MGHRA and CDR2 YSYEKL. CDR3 length equals 17 residues.

The chain uses TRBV19 and TRBJ1-2; D unresolved. Trimming cost V 6 bases and J 4 bases, with 12 bases left between them. CDR1 is LNHDA, CDR2 SQIVND, per germline (reference sequence). The CDR3 covers 13 residues. The CDR3 reads CASRAGALYGYTF. The CDR3 DNA reads as TGTGCCAGTAGGGCAGGAGCCCTCTATGGCTACACCTTC.

The gene calls are TRBV5-5 and TRBJ2-7; TRBD1 matches at 9 bases. Per germline, CDR1 SGHKS and CDR2 YYEKEE (reference sequence). Trimming took 4 bases from V and 4 from J; bases not matched to a gene: 6. The CDR3 is made up of 14 amino acids. The CDR3 reads CASSRGQGQYEQYF. DNA for the CDR3: TGTGCCAGCAGCAGGGGACAGGGCCAATACGAGCAGTACTTC. The entire variable domain, with the rest obtained from reference TRBV5-5 and TRBJ2-7, is as follows: DAGVTQSPTHLIKTRGQQVTLRCSPISGHKSVSWYQQVLGQGPQFIFQYYEKEERGRGNFPDRFSARQFPNYSSELNVNALLLGDSALYLCASSRGQGQYEQYFGPGTRLTVT.